A selection of T cell receptor beta chains follows, all from one sample in a study of cytomegalovirus exposure and HLA in healthy donors. Clones were read by immunoSEQ multiplex PCR, and TCRdb kept only the in-frame ones, dropping some. The data hold over 120,000 clones, with approximately 90% observed a single time. The sample was PBMCs. These receptors were collected from a man younger than 35 in good health and CMV-seropositive. Each CDR3 is given with its conserved first and last residue. The D gene is left open where the match is weak. Size values are once, few and many counts, or a class for expanded clones, and some rows have none.

cdr3_nt	cdr3_aa	clone_size	d_call	v_call	j_call
TGTGCCAGCAGCTCCTTATGGGACAGGAGGGGGAAATCCTACGAGCAGTACTTC	CASSSLWDRRGKSYEQYF	NA	TRBD1	TRBV7-9	TRBJ2-7
TGTGCCAGCAGCTTGAATCTCTTCTCGGACAGACCCTACGAGCAGTACTTC	CASSLNLFSDRPYEQYF	NA	NA	TRBV5-4	TRBJ2-7
TGTGCCAGCAGCCCCTCCCCTCTGTTGGGAGTTAATGAAAAACTGTTTTTT	CASSPSPLLGVNEKLFF	NA	NA	TRBV7-9	TRBJ1-4
TGTGCCATCGGACTAGCGGGAGCAGGGGAGCTGTTTTTT	CAIGLAGAGELFF	few	TRBD2	TRBV2	TRBJ2-2
TGTGCCAGCAGTCGTGGACTCCGAGGGCCCGGGTATGAGCAGTTCTTC	CASSRGLRGPGYEQFF	NA	NA	TRBV2	TRBJ2-1
TGTGCCAGCAGTGGGACAGGGGATCAGCCCCAGCATTTT	CASSGTGDQPQHF	NA	TRBD1	TRBV2	TRBJ1-5
TGTGCCAGCAGTTTCCCGGGACAGAACACTGAAGCTTTCTTT	CASSFPGQNTEAFF	NA	NA	TRBV27	TRBJ1-1
TGTGCCAGCAGCTGGGGACAGGGGAACTCTGGAAACACCATATATTTT	CASSWGQGNSGNTIYF	NA	TRBD1	TRBV7-9	TRBJ1-3
TGTGCCAGCAGCTTAGCCGGGACAGGTTCCGAGCAGTACTTC	CASSLAGTGSEQYF	NA	TRBD1	TRBV14	TRBJ2-7
TGCAGCGTTGAAGACAAAACCGGGGAGCTGTTTTTT	CSVEDKTGELFF	NA	NA	TRBV29-1	TRBJ2-2
TGTGCCAGCCGCTCGGGGGGCGGAAACACCATATATTTT	CASRSGGGNTIYF	once	NA	TRBV6-6	TRBJ1-3
TGCGCCAGCAGCCAAGTTAGGGGTGAAAAACTGTTTTTT	CASSQVRGEKLFF	NA	NA	TRBV4-1	TRBJ1-4
TGTGCCAGCAGCTCTGTAGCGGGAGGGCCCGGGGAGCTGTTTTTT	CASSSVAGGPGELFF	once	TRBD2	TRBV7-6	TRBJ2-2
TGCGCCAGCAGCCAAGTTTCTACGAACACTGAAGCTTTCTTT	CASSQVSTNTEAFF	NA	NA	TRBV4-1	TRBJ1-1
TGTGCCAGCAGCCGCCTTAGGACAGGGGGGTTGCCCAGCGTCCTGACTTTC	CASSRLRTGGLPSVLTF	NA	TRBD1	TRBV5-8	TRBJ2-6
TGCGCCAGCAGCCAAGATGGCCGCGGAGGACAGCCCCAGCATTTT	CASSQDGRGGQPQHF	NA	NA	TRBV4-1	TRBJ1-5
TGTGCCAGCAGTCCTACGACTAGCGGGAGTACAAGTCCGTTCTTC	CASSPTTSGSTSPFF	once	TRBD2	TRBV27	TRBJ2-1
TGTGCCAGCAGCCCTCACCGCCCGGGACACCAAAGTCAGTATTTT	CASSPHRPGHQSQYF	NA	NA	TRBV7-2	TRBJ2-3
TGCGCCAGCAGCCTTAGCGGGAGCTCCTACAATGAGCAGTTCTTC	CASSLSGSSYNEQFF	NA	TRBD2	TRBV4-1	TRBJ2-1
TGTGCCAGCAGTCCCTCGGGGAGGAACACTGAAGCTTTCTTT	CASSPSGRNTEAFF	NA	NA	TRBV6-6	TRBJ1-1
TGTGCCATCAGCCCAGGGGTGGATCAGCCCCAGCATTTT	CAISPGVDQPQHF	NA	NA	TRBV10-3	TRBJ1-5
TGTGCCAGCAGCCCCCCGACAGGGTCCCCTAATTCACCCCTCCACTTT	CASSPPTGSPNSPLHF	once	TRBD1	TRBV11-2	TRBJ1-6
TGCGCCAGCAGCCAAGATCCCGGGGACACAGATACGCAGTATTTT	CASSQDPGDTDTQYF	NA	NA	TRBV4-1	TRBJ2-3
TGTGCCAGCAGAAACCTGGGCTCTCCTGGTGGTGAAAAACTGTTTTTT	CASRNLGSPGGEKLFF	NA	NA	TRBV11-2	TRBJ1-4
TGTGCCAGCAGCTCCAGCTCCTACGAGCAGTACTTC	CASSSSSYEQYF	NA	NA	TRBV11-3	TRBJ2-7
TGTGCCAGCAGCTTCCTCTGGGGCGGCAATGAGCAGTTCTTC	CASSFLWGGNEQFF	few	NA	TRBV13	TRBJ2-1
TGTGCCAGCTCATGGAGATGGAACACTGAAGCTTTCTTT	CASSWRWNTEAFF	NA	NA	TRBV6-4	TRBJ1-1
TGTGCCAGCAGCTTAGCCGGGAGGCAAGAGACCCAGTACTTC	CASSLAGRQETQYF	NA	TRBD2	TRBV27	TRBJ2-5
TGTGCCAGCAGTTACGCGGGAGGGAGATACGAGCAGTACTTC	CASSYAGGRYEQYF	once	TRBD2	TRBV6-5	TRBJ2-7
TGTGCCAGTAGTATACCACTGACAGGGAGCAACGATGAAGCTTTCTTT	CASSIPLTGSNDEAFF	NA	TRBD1	TRBV19	TRBJ1-1
TGTGCCAGCAGCTTGGCCGTACAGACGGGGTCACCCCTCCACTTT	CASSLAVQTGSPLHF	NA	NA	TRBV5-5	TRBJ1-6
TGTGCCACCAGTCAGGGACTAGCGGGACGACAAGAGACCCAGTACTTC	CATSQGLAGRQETQYF	NA	TRBD2	TRBV15	TRBJ2-5
TGTGCCAGCAGCGTCGGGACAGGGGGGCAGCCCCAGCATTTT	CASSVGTGGQPQHF	NA	TRBD1	TRBV9	TRBJ1-5
TGTGCCAGCAGTGAAGCAGGGGGAAGAGGGGAGCTGTTTTTT	CASSEAGGRGELFF	NA	NA	TRBV6-1	TRBJ2-2
TGTGCCAGCAGTGAATACTTTCTGACTAGCGGGGAAGGGACCCAGTACTTC	CASSEYFLTSGEGTQYF	once	TRBD2	TRBV25-1	TRBJ2-5
TGTGCCAGCAGCTCCGCCGGCGGGTCCCTATTC	CASSSAGGSLF	NA	NA	TRBV6-1	TRBJ2-7
TGTGCCAGCAGCTTACGACAGGGGGTATTCACCGGGGAGCTGTTTTTT	CASSLRQGVFTGELFF	NA	TRBD1	TRBV7-3	TRBJ2-2
TGCGCCAGCAGCCGCGGACAGGGTGCCGATGAGCAGTTCTTC	CASSRGQGADEQFF	NA	TRBD1	TRBV5-1	TRBJ2-1
TGTGCCAGCAGTTACACCCAACTAGCGGCGGATACGCAGTATTTT	CASSYTQLAADTQYF	NA	TRBD2	TRBV6-5	TRBJ2-3
TGTGCCAGCAGCCGACCACAGGGTACTGGAAACACCATATATTTT	CASSRPQGTGNTIYF	NA	NA	TRBV14	TRBJ1-3
TGCGCCAGCTCCCCGCCGGGAGGGCCCGACGAGCAGTACTTC	CASSPPGGPDEQYF	NA	TRBD2	TRBV10-2	TRBJ2-7
TGCAGCGTTGAGGACAGGGGGAAAAGCACCGGGGAGCTGTTTTTT	CSVEDRGKSTGELFF	NA	TRBD1	TRBV29-1	TRBJ2-2
TGTGCCTGGAGGCGGAACACTGAAGCTTTCTTT	CAWRRNTEAFF	NA	NA	TRBV30	TRBJ1-1
TGTGCCAGCAGCTTGGGCGGGTACGGCTATGGCTACACCTTC	CASSLGGYGYGYTF	NA	NA	TRBV11-2	TRBJ1-2
TGTGCCAGCAGTTACGGGACAGGGGGCGAAAAACTGTTTTTT	CASSYGTGGEKLFF	NA	TRBD1	TRBV6-6	TRBJ1-4
TGTGCCAGCAGCTCCAGCGGGAGATTCGAGACCCAGTACTTC	CASSSSGRFETQYF	NA	TRBD2	TRBV9	TRBJ2-5